This T cell receptor beta chain was identified in a study of T cells in Graves' hyperthyroidism and ophthalmopathy. Study-level results: Among clonotypes expanded in thyroid above 0.001, most were also found in blood. Stable hyperthyroidism and ophthalmopathy were separated using 13 V-J signatures. Ophthalmopathy was model-predicted a median roughly 6.2 months pre-onset.

Concerning this clonotype: The antigen remains undetermined.

With 4 bases clipped from V and 7 bases from J, the junction kept 13 bases outside the gene matches. The CDR3 length is 16 residues. Germline values: CDR1 SGHKS, CDR2 YYEKEE (reference sequence). RNA transcripts gave rise to amplified TCR beta CDR3 regions. In the first-round RT-PCR of the TCR CDR3, the HTBI primer set was used. TCRdb redid the calling of the multiplex PCR reads with MiXCR, one entry per CDR3 protein. The data contain 650,000 to 800,000 distinct CDR3 sequences, about 45% of them seen just once; the ten biggest clones take up about 7.7%. Exclusion of patients followed from uncontrolled infection, other autoimmune disease, pregnancy or lactation.

Sequencing was carried out using peripheral blood or thyroid tissue (not recorded which). The source is an adult man with Graves' disease, either hyperthyroidism or ophthalmopathy (not recorded which). This rearrangement joins TRBV5-5 to TRBJ1-2; 10 bases line up with TRBD1. CDR3 nucleotides: TGTGCCAGCAGCCTGGATCTCGGACAGGGGGTTCCTGGCTACACCTTC. This codes for CASSLDLGQGVPGYTF.